The clone carrying this T cell receptor beta chain was recorded at least ten times. V was trimmed by 3 bases and J by 6 bases, leaving 10 bases between them. Germline CDR1 is SGDLS and CDR2 is YYNGEE. The CDR3 spans 13 residues. The data were taken from a study of T-cell memory formation after mild COVID-19. TCRdb re-called the 5' RACE reads with MiXCR, one entry per CDR3 protein. The data hold about 27,000 distinct CDR3 sequences, with 7.4% observed a single time. This chain uses TRBV9 with TRBJ2-4, with D uncertain. The sequence was collected from an adult woman who had mild COVID-19 (a few samples of this study predate the infection). Cell type and time point are not known. The specimen sequenced was PBMCs or a T cell subset sorted from them (not recorded which). As DNA, the CDR3 is TGTGCCAGCAGCGAATCAGTGGGAAACATTCAGTACTTC. The encoded protein is CASSESVGNIQYF.